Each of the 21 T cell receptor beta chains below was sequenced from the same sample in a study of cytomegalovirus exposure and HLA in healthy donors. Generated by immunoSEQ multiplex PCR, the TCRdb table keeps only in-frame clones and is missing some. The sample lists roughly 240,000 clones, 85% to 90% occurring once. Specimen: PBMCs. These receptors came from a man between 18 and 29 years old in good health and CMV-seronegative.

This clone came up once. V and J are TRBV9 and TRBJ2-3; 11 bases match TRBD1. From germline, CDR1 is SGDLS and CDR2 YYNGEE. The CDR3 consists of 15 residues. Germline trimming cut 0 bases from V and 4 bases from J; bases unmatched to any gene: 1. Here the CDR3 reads CASSVGTGGADTQYF. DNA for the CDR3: TGTGCCAGCAGCGTAGGGACAGGGGGCGCAGATACGCAGTATTTT. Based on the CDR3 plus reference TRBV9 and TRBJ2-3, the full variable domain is DSGVTQTPKHLITATGQRVTLRCSPRSGDLSVYWYQQSLDQGLQFLIQYYNGEERAKGNILERFSAQQFPDLHSELNLSSLELGDSALYFCASSVGTGGADTQYFGPGTRLTVL.

The CDR3 DNA reads TGTGCCAGCAGTCCGACGGGACTGACAGATACGCAGTATTTT. This codes for CASSPTGLTDTQYF. The rearrangement joins TRBV27 to TRBJ2-3; D may be TRBD2 (6 bases). Germline V gene sequence: CDR1 MNHEY, CDR2 SMNVEV (reference sequence). This CDR3 region has 14 residues. V shed 5 bases and J shed 3 bases, with 12 bases lying between them.

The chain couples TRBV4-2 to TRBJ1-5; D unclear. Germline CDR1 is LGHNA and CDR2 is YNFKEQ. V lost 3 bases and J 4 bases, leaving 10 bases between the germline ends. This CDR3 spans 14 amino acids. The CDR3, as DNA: TGTGCCAGCAGCCACCCCGGTTCGAATCAGCCCCAGCATTTT. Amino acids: CASSHPGSNQPQHF.

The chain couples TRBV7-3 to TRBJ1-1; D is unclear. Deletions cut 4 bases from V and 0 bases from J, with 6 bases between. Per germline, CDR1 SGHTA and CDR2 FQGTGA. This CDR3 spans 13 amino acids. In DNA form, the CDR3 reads TGTGCCAGCAGCTACAGCATGAACACTGAAGCTTTCTTT. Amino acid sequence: CASSYSMNTEAFF. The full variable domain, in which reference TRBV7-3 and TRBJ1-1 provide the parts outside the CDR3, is GAGVSQTPSNKVTEKGKYVELRCDPISGHTALYWYRQSLGQGPEFLIYFQGTGAADDSGLPNDRFFAVRPEGSVSTLKIQRTERGDSAVYLCASSYSMNTEAFFGQGTRLTVV.

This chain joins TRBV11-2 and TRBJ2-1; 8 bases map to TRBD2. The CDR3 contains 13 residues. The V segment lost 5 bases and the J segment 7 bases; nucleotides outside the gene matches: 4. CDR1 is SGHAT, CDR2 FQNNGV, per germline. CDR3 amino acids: CASSQGLDNEQFF. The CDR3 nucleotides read TGTGCCAGCAGCCAGGGACTAGATAATGAGCAGTTCTTC.

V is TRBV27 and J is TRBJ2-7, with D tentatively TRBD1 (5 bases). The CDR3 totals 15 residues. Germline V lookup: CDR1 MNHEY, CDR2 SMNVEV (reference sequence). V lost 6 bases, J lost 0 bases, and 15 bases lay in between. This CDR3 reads CASSPRTKSSYEQYF. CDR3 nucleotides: TGTGCCAGCAGCCCGAGGACAAAGAGCTCCTACGAGCAGTACTTC.

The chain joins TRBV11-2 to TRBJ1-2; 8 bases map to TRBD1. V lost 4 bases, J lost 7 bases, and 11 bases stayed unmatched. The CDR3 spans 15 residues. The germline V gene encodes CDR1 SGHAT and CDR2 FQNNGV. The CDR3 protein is CASSSPKTGEVGYTF. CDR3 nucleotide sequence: TGTGCCAGCAGCTCCCCCAAGACAGGGGAGGTTGGCTACACCTTC.

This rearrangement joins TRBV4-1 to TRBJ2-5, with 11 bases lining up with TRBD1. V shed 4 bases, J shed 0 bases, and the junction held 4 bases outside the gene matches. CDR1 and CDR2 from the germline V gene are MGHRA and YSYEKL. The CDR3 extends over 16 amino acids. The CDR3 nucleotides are TGCGCCAGCAGCCTCCGGGACAGGGGGAACCAAGAGACCCAGTACTTC. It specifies CASSLRDRGNQETQYF.

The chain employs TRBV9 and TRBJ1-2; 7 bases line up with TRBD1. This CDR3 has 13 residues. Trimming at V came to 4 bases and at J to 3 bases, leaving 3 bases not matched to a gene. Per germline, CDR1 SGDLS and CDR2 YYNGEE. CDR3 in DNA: TGTGCCAGCAGCAGGGACAGCTACTATGGCTACACCTTC. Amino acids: CASSRDSYYGYTF.

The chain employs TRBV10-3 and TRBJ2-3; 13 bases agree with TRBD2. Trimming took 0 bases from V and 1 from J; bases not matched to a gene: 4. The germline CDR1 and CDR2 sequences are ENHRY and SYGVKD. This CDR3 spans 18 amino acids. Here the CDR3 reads CAISESRLAGGRTDTQYF. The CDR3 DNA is TGTGCCATCAGTGAGTCGAGACTAGCGGGAGGCCGCACAGATACGCAGTATTTT.

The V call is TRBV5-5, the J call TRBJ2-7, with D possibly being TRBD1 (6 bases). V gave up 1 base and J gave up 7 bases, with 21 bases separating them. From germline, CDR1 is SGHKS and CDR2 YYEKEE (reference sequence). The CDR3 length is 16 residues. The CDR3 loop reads CASSLSSVDRSREQYF. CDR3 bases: TGTGCCAGCAGCTTGTCATCGGTAGACAGGTCGAGGGAGCAGTACTTC.

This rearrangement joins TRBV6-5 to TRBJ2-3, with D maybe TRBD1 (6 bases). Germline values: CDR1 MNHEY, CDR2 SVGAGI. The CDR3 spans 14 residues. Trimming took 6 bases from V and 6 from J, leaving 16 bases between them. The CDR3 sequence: CASSQLDRTDTQYF. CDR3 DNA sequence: TGTGCCAGCAGCCAGCTTGACAGGACCGATACGCAGTATTTT.

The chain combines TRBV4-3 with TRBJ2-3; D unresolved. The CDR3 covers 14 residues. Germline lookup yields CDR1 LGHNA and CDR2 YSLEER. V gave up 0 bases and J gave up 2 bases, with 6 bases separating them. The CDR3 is CASSQDPHTDTQYF. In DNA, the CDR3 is TGCGCCAGCAGCCAAGACCCCCACACAGATACGCAGTATTTT.

CDR3 coding DNA: TGCGCCAGCACCGTGGGAGTTAACAATGAGCAGTTCTTC. Its translation: CASTVGVNNEQFF. The chain joins TRBV10-2 to TRBJ2-1; D possibly corresponds to TRBD2 (5 bases). Trimming shortened V by 7 bases and J by 5 bases, and 12 bases separated the two germline ends. The CDR3 contains 13 residues. Per the germline V gene, CDR1 is WSHSY and CDR2 is SAAADI.

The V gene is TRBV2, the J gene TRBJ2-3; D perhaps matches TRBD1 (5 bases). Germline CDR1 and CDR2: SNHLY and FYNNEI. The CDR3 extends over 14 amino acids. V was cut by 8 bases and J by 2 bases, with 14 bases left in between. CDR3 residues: CASGAGSFTDTQYF. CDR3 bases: TGTGCCAGCGGGGCAGGGTCTTTCACAGATACGCAGTATTTT.

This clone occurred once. The CDR3 loop is CASSLGSSAYEQYF. CDR3 DNA sequence: TGCGCCAGCAGCTTGGGAAGTAGTGCCTACGAGCAGTACTTC. The chain joins TRBV5-1 to TRBJ2-7; D ambiguous. The length of the CDR3 is 14 residues. Trimming stripped 0 bases from V and 2 bases from J, with 9 bases between. Germline lookup yields CDR1 SGHRS and CDR2 YFSETQ.

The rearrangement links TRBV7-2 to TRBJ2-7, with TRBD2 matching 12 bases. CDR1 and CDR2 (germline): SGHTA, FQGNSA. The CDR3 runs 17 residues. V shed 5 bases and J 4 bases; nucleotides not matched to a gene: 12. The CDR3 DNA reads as TGTGCCAGCAGCCACAGACTAGCGGGGGCCTCCCCATACGAGCAGTACTTC. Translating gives CASSHRLAGASPYEQYF.

CDR3 nucleotides: TGCAGTGCTAGTACCGGCGGGGAGCTGTTTTTT. It yields the protein CSASTGGELFF. The V and J genes are TRBV20-1 and TRBJ2-2, with D hard to call. V was cut by 3 bases and J by 7 bases, with 6 bases left in between. Germline V CDR1 and CDR2: DFQATT, SNEGSKA (reference sequence). The CDR3 totals 11 residues.

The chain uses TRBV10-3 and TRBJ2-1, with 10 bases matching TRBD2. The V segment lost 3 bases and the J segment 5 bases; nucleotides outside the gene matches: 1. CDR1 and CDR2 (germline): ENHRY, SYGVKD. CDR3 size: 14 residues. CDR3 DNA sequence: TGTGCCATCAGTGAAGCGGGGGGGCACAATGAGCAGTTCTTC. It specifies CAISEAGGHNEQFF.

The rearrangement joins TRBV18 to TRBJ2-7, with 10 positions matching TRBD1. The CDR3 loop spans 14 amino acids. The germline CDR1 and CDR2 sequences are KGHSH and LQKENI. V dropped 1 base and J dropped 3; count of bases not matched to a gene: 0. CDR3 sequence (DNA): TGTGCCAGCTCACCACGGACAGGGGGCTACGAGCAGTACTTC. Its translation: CASSPRTGGYEQYF. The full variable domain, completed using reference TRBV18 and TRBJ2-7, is NAGVMQNPRHLVRRRGQEARLRCSPMKGHSHVYWYRQLPEEGLKFMVYLQKENIIDESGMPKERFSAEFPKEGPSILRIQQVVRGDSAAYFCASSPRTGGYEQYFGPGTRLTVT.

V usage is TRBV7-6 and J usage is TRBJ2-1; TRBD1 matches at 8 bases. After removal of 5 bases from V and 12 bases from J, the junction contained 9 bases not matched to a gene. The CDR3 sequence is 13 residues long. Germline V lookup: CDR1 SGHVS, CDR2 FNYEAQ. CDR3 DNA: TGTGCCAGCAGCCGAGACGACAGGGGAGCGCAGTTCTTC. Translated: CASSRDDRGAQFF.